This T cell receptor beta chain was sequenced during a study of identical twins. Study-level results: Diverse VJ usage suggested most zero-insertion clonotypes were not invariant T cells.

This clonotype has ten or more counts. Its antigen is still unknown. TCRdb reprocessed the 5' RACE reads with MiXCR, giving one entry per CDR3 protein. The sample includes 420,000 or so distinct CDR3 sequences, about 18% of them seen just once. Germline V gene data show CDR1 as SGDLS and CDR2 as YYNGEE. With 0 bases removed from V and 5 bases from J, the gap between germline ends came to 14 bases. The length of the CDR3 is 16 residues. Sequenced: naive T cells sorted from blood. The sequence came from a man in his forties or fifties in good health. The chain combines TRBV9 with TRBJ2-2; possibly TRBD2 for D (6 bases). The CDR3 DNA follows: TGTGCCAGCAGCGTAGAGGGCGGACTACTAACCGGGGAGCTGTTTTTT. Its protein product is CASSVEGGLLTGELFF.